This T cell receptor (beta chain) derives from a study of technical replicates of blood from a few donors. TCRdb's table, derived via immunoSEQ multiplex PCR, lists solely in-frame clones and lacks some. The sample includes 80,000 or so clones, nearly 98% seen only once; the top ten take over 0.13%. Trimming at V came to 5 bases and at J to 2 bases, leaving 8 bases not matched to a gene. This CDR3 has 16 amino acids. The germline V gene has CDR1 SGHRS and CDR2 YFSETQ. What was sequenced was T cells isolated from PBMCs. The clonotype originates from a human donor in good health. The chain is built from TRBV5-1 and TRBJ1-4, with 8 nucleotides matching TRBD1. CDR3 nucleotides: TGCGCCAGCAGTGAGAACAGACAGGGGACTAATGAAAAACTGTTTTTT. Its translation: CASSENRQGTNEKLFF.